The 10 T cell receptor beta chains reported below all come from one sample, sequenced in a study of human T cells and chemical hapten exposure. From the RACE reads, TCRdb called clonotypes with MiXCR, one entry per CDR3 protein. The sample includes 210,000 or so distinct CDR3 sequences, about 22% of them seen just once. Time point in this sample: patch test 3, about 24 weeks after DPC sensitization. Treatment indicated: therapeutic diphenylcyclopropenone sensitization with weekly scalp DPC. The sequencing here drew on whole blood, taken in connection with sensitization to the hapten diphenylcyclopropenone (DPC). The receptors here all came from a woman in her forties with alopecia areata. Some clones in this sample may be carry-over from other donors' samples.

V usage is TRBV10-3 and J usage is TRBJ2-1; TRBD2 matches 8 bases. V shed 5 bases, J shed 1 base, and the junction held 10 bases outside the gene matches. The germline gives CDR1 ENHRY, CDR2 SYGVKD. The CDR3 covers 17 residues. The CDR3 DNA reads as TGTGCCATCAGTTCCGTCGCGGGAGGTTCGTCCTACAATGAGCAGTTCTTC. Protein product: CAISSVAGGSSYNEQFF.

The rearrangement uses TRBV27 and TRBJ2-7; a weak D match, TRBD2 (9 bases). Germline V gene lookup returns CDR1 MNHEY and CDR2 SMNVEV (reference sequence). This CDR3 has 18 residues. The ends were cut back, 3 bases at V and 7 bases at J, with 28 bases in the middle. CDR3 nucleotide sequence: TGTGCCAGCAGTTTTGGACAGGGCGGGCTAGCGGGACGGAGGGAGCAGTACTTC. Amino acid sequence: CASSFGQGGLAGRREQYF.

The V call is TRBV6-6, the J call TRBJ2-1, with D uncertain. Trimming stripped 6 bases from V and 9 bases from J, with 9 bases between. The CDR3 is made up of 11 amino acids. Looked up from germline, CDR1 is MNHNY and CDR2 is SVGAGI (reference sequence). The CDR3: CASRTQIEQFF. Here the CDR3 DNA reads TGTGCCAGCAGAACCCAGATTGAGCAGTTCTTC.

This clonotype was detected many times. V and J are TRBV20-1 and TRBJ2-1, with 10 bases lining up with TRBD2. With 3 bases clipped from V and 7 bases from J, the junction kept 9 bases outside the gene matches. CDR1 is DFQATT, CDR2 SNEGSKA, per germline (reference sequence). The CDR3 length is 15 residues. CDR3 DNA sequence: TGCAGTGCTAGGACGAGCGGGAGGGCAAGAAATGAGCAGTTCTTC. Protein sequence: CSARTSGRARNEQFF.

Only a few counts were recorded for this clonotype. This sequence joins TRBV2 and TRBJ2-1, with 8 nucleotides matching TRBD2. Unmatched junction bases numbered 4, after V lost 0 bases and J lost 3 bases. CDR1 and CDR2 (germline): SNHLY, FYNNEI. CDR3 length equals 16 residues. CDR3 DNA: TGTGCCAGCAGTGAAGCGAAGGGGACTAGCTACAATGAGCAGTTCTTC. Residues: CASSEAKGTSYNEQFF.

The chain links TRBV27 to TRBJ1-1, with 8 bases matching TRBD1. The CDR3 covers 14 residues. V shed 7 bases, J shed 5 bases, and the junction held 9 bases outside the gene matches. Germline V lookup: CDR1 MNHEY, CDR2 SMNVEV (reference sequence). CDR3 nucleotide sequence: TGTGCCAGCAAAGACAGGGGCTACCCAACTGAAGCTTTCTTT. Encoded protein: CASKDRGYPTEAFF.

This clonotype came up many times. The V call is TRBV20-1, the J call TRBJ2-7, with no clear D. This CDR3 has 14 amino acids. Trimming pared 0 bases from V and 0 bases from J, leaving 9 bases between. In germline, CDR1 is DFQATT, CDR2 SNEGSKA (reference sequence). CDR3 sequence: CSARDPMSSYEQYF. CDR3 in DNA: TGCAGTGCTAGAGATCCCATGAGCTCCTACGAGCAGTACTTC.

At least ten counts were recorded for this clonotype. The chain combines TRBV28 with TRBJ2-7; D uncertain. CDR3 length: 13 residues. Per the germline V gene, CDR1 is MDHEN and CDR2 is SYDVKM. Trimming left V 5 bases short and J 3 bases short, with 11 bases between. In DNA form, the CDR3 reads TGTGCCAGCAGTCCTATAGACGGCTACGAGCAGTACTTC. Translation gives CASSPIDGYEQYF. Full variable domain (outside the CDR3, taken from reference TRBV28 and TRBJ2-7): DVKVTQSSRYLVKRTGEKVFLECVQDMDHENMFWYRQDPGLGLRLIYFSYDVKMKEKGDIPEGYSVSREKKERFSLILESASTNQTSMYLCASSPIDGYEQYFGPGTRLTVT.

The chain carries TRBV7-9 and TRBJ2-1, with D unclear. Per germline, CDR1 SEHNR and CDR2 FQNEAQ (reference sequence). The V gene lost 5 bases and the J gene lost 13 bases, with 15 bases spanning the gap. The CDR3 spans 12 residues. The CDR3 region is CASSHEVVDQFF. The CDR3 DNA sequence: TGTGCCAGCAGCCATGAAGTTGTCGACCAGTTCTTC.

The chain joins TRBV6-6 to TRBJ1-2; 12 bases agree with TRBD1. The junction had 6 bases not matched to a gene; V was cut back by 2 bases and J by 8 bases. From germline, CDR1 is MNHNY and CDR2 SVGAGI (reference sequence). The length of the CDR3 is 15 residues. The CDR3 protein is CASSYPGQGAEGYTF. The CDR3 nucleotides are TGTGCCAGCAGTTACCCGGGACAGGGGGCGGAAGGCTACACCTTC.